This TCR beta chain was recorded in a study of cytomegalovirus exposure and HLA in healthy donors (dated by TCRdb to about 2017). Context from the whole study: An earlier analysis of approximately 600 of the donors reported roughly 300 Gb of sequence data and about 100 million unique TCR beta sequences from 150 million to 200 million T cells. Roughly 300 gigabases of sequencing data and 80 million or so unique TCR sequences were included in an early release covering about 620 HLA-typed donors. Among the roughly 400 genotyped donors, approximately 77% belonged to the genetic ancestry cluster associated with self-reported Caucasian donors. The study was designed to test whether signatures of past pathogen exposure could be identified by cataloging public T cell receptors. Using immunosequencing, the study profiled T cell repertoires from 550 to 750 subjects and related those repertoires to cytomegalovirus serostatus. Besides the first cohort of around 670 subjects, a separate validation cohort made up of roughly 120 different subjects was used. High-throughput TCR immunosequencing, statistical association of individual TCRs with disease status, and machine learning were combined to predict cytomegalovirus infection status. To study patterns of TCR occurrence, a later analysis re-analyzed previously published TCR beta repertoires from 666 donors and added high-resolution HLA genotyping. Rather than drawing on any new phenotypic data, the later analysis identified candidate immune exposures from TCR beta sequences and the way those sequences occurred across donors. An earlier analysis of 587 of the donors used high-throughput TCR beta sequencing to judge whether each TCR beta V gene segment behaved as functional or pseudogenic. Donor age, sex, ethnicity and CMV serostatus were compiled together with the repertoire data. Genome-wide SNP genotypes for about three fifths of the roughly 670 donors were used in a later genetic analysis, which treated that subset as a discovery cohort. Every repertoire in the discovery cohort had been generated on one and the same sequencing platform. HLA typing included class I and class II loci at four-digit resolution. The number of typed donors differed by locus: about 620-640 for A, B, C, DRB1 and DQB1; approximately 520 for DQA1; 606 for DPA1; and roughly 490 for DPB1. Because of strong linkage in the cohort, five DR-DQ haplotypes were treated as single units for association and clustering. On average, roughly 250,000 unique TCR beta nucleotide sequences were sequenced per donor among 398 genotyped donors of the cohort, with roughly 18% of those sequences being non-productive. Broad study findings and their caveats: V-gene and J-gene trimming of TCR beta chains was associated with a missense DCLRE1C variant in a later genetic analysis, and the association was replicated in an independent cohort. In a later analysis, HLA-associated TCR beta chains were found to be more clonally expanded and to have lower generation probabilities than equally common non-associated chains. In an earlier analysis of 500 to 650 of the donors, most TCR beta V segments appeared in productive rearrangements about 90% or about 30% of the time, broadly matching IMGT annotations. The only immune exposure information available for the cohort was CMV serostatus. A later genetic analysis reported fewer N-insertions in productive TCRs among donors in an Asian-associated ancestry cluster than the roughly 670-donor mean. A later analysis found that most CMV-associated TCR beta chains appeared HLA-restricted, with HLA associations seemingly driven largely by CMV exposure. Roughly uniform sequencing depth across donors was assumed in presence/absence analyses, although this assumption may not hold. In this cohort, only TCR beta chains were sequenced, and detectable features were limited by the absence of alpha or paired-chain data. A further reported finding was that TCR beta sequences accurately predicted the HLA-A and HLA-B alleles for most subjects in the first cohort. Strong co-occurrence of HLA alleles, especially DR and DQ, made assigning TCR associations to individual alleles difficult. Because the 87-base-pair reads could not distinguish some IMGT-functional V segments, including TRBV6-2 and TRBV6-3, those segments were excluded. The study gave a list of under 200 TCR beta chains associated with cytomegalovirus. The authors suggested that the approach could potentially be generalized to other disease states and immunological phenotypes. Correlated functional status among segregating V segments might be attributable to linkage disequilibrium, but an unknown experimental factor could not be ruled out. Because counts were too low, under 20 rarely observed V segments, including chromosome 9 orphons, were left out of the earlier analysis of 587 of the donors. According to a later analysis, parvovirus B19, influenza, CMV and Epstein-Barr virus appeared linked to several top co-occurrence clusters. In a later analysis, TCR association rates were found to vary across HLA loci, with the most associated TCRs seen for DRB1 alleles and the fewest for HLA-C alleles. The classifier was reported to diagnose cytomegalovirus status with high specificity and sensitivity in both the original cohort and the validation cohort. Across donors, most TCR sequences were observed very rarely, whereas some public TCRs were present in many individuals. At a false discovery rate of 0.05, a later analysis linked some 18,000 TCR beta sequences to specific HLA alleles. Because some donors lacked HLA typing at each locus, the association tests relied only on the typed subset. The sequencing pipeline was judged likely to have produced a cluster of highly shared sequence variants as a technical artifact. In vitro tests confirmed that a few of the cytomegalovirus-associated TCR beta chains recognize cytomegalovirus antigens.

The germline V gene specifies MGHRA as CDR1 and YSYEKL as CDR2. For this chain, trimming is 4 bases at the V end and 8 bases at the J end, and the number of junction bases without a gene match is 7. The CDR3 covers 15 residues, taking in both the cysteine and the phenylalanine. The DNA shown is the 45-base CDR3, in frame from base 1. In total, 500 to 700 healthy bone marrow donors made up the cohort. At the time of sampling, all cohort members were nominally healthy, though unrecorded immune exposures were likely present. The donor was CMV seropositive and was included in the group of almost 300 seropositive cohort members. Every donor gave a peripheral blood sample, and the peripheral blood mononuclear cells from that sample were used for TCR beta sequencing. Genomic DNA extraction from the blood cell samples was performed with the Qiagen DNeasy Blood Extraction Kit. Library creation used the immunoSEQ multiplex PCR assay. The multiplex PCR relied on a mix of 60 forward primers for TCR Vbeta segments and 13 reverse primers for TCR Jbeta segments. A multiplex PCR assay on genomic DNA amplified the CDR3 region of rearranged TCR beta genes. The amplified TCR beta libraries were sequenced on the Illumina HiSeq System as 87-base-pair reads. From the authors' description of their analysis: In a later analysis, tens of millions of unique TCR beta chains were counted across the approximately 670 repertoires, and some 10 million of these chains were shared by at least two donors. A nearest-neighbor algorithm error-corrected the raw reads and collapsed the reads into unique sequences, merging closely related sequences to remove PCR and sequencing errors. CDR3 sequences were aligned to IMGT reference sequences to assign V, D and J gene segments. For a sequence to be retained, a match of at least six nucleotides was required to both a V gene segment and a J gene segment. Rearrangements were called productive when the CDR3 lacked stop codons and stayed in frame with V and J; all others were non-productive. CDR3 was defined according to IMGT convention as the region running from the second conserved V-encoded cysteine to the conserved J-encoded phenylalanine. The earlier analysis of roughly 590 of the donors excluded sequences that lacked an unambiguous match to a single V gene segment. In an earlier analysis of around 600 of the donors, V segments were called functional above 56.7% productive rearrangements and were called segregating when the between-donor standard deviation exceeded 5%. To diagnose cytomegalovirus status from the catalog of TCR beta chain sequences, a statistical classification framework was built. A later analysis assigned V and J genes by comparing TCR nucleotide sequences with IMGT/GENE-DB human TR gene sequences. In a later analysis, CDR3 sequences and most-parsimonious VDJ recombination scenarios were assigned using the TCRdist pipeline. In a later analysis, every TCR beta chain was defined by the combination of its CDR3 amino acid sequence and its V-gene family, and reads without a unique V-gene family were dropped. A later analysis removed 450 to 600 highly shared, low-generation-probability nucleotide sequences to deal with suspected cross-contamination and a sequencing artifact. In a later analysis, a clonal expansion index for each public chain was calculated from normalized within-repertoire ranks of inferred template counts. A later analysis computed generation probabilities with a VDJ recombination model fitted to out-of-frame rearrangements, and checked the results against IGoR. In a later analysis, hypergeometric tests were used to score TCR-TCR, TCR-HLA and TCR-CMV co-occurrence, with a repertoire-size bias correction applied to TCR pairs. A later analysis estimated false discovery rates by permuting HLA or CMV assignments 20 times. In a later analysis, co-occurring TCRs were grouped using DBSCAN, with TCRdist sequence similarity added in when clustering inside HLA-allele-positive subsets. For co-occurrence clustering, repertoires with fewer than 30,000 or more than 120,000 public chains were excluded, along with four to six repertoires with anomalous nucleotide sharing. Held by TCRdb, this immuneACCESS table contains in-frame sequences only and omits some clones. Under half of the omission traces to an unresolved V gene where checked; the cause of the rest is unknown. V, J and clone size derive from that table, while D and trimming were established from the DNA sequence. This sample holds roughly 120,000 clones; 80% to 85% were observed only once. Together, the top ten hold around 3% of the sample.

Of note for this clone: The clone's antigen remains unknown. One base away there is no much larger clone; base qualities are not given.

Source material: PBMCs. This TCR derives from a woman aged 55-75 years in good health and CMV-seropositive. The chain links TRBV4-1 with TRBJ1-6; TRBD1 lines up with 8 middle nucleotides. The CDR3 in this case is CASSLRTGQDSPLHF. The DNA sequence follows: TGCGCCAGCAGCCTCAGAACGGGACAGGATTCACCCCTCCACTTT.